Listed here are 26 T cell receptor beta chains from one sample, sequenced in a study of vaccination effects on CD4 cells after COVID-19. Clones were read by immunoSEQ multiplex PCR, and TCRdb kept only the in-frame ones, dropping some. The table shows roughly 40,000 clones, with around 66% occurring only once. Subsequent to 10 days of culture, CD4+ T cells were isolated. Participants completed two doses of the BNT162b2 or mRNA-1273 vaccine. For these TCRs, the target antigens are not known. The sequences come from CD4+ T cells from PBMCs cultured without peptide, collected after COVID-19 vaccination. All receptors derive from a human donor who received a COVID-19 vaccine.

This sequence joins TRBV18 and TRBJ2-2; no clear D gene. There are 13 residues in the CDR3. V was pared by 3 bases and J by 4 bases, with 6 bases between. In germline, CDR1 is KGHSH, CDR2 LQKENI. The CDR3 bases are TGTGCCAGCTCACCCCATGGCACCGGGGAGCTGTTTTTT. Translating it yields CASSPHGTGELFF.

CDR3 region: CASSLGLAAVSDTQYF. The CDR3 nucleotides are TGTGCCAGCAGCTTGGGACTAGCGGCCGTGTCGGATACGCAGTATTTT. The chain carries TRBV9 and TRBJ2-3; TRBD2 matches 11 bases. CDR3 length: 16 amino acids. Germline CDR1 and CDR2: SGDLS and YYNGEE. The ends lost 4 bases at V and 6 bases at J; junction bases unmatched: 10.

This clone was seen a single time. As DNA, the CDR3 is TGTGCCAGCAGCTTAGGTGGGCTGGAGACCCAGTACTTC. Amino acids: CASSLGGLETQYF. The chain employs TRBV11-2 and TRBJ2-5; D uncertain. CDR1 is SGHAT and CDR2 is FQNNGV in the germline V gene. V shed 1 base and J shed 5 bases, with 8 bases lying between them. This CDR3 region has 13 residues.

This chain uses TRBV12-3 or TRBV12-4 with TRBJ1-1; no clear D. Trimming stripped 4 bases from V and 2 bases from J, with 8 bases between. The CDR3 is made up of 13 amino acids. CDR3 sequence reads: CASSWSANTEAFF. The DNA for the CDR3 is TGTGCCAGCAGTTGGTCAGCAAACACTGAAGCTTTCTTT.

The CDR3 coding sequence is TGTGCCAGCAGCGCCGGGACTAGCGGGGGCTCCTACGAGCAGTACTTC. Translation gives CASSAGTSGGSYEQYF. The rearrangement links TRBV4-2 to TRBJ2-7; 14 bases align to TRBD2. The germline CDR1 and CDR2 sequences are LGHNA and YNFKEQ. The CDR3 length is 16 residues. Trimming at V came to 5 bases and at J to 0 bases, leaving 3 bases not matched to a gene.

This rearrangement joins TRBV18 to TRBJ1-2; no firm D call. The length of the CDR3 is 13 residues. Trimming removed 1 base at V and 6 bases at J, with 9 bases between. From germline, CDR1 is KGHSH and CDR2 LQKENI. Here the CDR3 DNA reads TGTGCCAGCTCACCACGAGGCGGTCATGGCTACACCTTC. Its translation is CASSPRGGHGYTF.

The chain combines TRBV29-1 with TRBJ2-5, with a weak D call TRBD2 (5 bases). The CDR3 has 14 residues. Trimming took 4 bases from V and 0 from J, leaving 12 bases between them. The V gene's germline CDR1 is SQVTM and CDR2 ANQGSEA. Written as DNA, the CDR3 is TGCAGCGTTGCCGGGCGGGTTTACCAAGAGACCCAGTACTTC. It yields the protein CSVAGRVYQETQYF.

The rearrangement links TRBV5-1 to TRBJ2-1; 11 bases line up with TRBD2. The CDR3 loop spans 16 amino acids. In germline, CDR1 is SGHRS, CDR2 YFSETQ. J lost 9 bases, V lost 1 base, and 9 bases had no gene match. CDR3 coding DNA: TGCGCCAGCAGCTTGACTAGCGGGGGACGTACAAGTGAGCAGTTCTTC. Translated, it gives CASSLTSGGRTSEQFF. The full variable domain, in which reference TRBV5-1 and TRBJ2-1 provide the parts outside the CDR3, is KAGVTQTPRYLIKTRGQQVTLSCSPISGHRSVSWYQQTPGQGLQFLFEYFSETQRNKGNFPGRFSGRQFSNSRSEMNVSTLELGDSALYLCASSLTSGGRTSEQFFGPGTRLTVL.

The chain's CDR3 is CASSTITGWDQPQHF. Here the CDR3 DNA reads TGTGCCAGTAGCACCATCACAGGGTGGGATCAGCCCCAGCATTTT. The rearrangement links TRBV19 to TRBJ1-5; TRBD1 might be the D (6 bases). The CDR3 consists of 15 residues. Trimming removed 6 bases at V and 5 bases at J, with 17 bases between. In germline, CDR1 is LNHDA, CDR2 SQIVND (reference sequence).

This clone has only a few counts. The genes are TRBV5-1 and TRBJ2-7; D unclear. Germline V gives CDR1 SGHRS, CDR2 YFSETQ. The V end lost 2 bases, the J end lost 0 bases, and 3 bases lay between the germline ends. CDR3 length: 12 amino acids. The CDR3 nucleotides are TGCGCCAGCAGCTTCAACTCCTACGAGCAGTACTTC. Amino acid sequence: CASSFNSYEQYF.

The V call is TRBV30, the J call TRBJ1-2; D not certain. Germline V lookup: CDR1 GTSNPN, CDR2 SVGIG (reference sequence). Deletions cut 3 bases from V and 4 bases from J, with 15 bases between. The CDR3 is made up of 14 amino acids. The CDR3 DNA reads as TGTGCCTGGAGAGGAGGCTATCCCTTCTATGGCTACACCTTC. Protein product: CAWRGGYPFYGYTF.

V and J are TRBV7-9 and TRBJ2-5, with a weak D call TRBD2 (6 bases). The CDR3 loop spans 14 amino acids. CDR1 and CDR2 (germline): SEHNR, FQNEAQ (reference sequence). Trimming shortened V by 2 bases and J by 4 bases, and 11 bases separated the two germline ends. CDR3: CASSLFGGPETQYF. The CDR3 nucleotides read TGTGCCAGCAGCTTATTCGGGGGTCCAGAGACCCAGTACTTC. The full variable domain, rest sourced from reference TRBV7-9 and TRBJ2-5, is DTGVSQNPRHKITKRGQNVTFRCDPISEHNRLYWYRQTLGQGPEFLTYFQNEAQLEKSRLLSDRFSAERPKGSFSTLEIQRTEQGDSAMYLCASSLFGGPETQYFGPGTRLLVL.

The CDR3 DNA reads TGTGCCAGCAGTTTGCTACTAGCGGGCATCACAGATACGCAGTATTTT. It translates to CASSLLLAGITDTQYF. The V call is TRBV27, the J call TRBJ2-3, with 9 bases matching TRBD2. The CDR3 length is 16 residues. V lost 3 bases to trimming and J lost 2 bases; unmatched junction nucleotides: 6. Germline V lookup: CDR1 MNHEY, CDR2 SMNVEV (reference sequence).

This chain connects TRBV6-5 to TRBJ1-4, with D unclear. Germline assignment: CDR1 MNHEY and CDR2 SVGAGI. The V and J ends lost 8 bases and 7 bases respectively, with 8 bases between them. CDR3 length equals 11 residues. DNA of the CDR3: TGTGCCAGCCGGCAGTTTGAAAAACTGTTTTTT. It translates to CASRQFEKLFF.

This clone was seen a handful of times. The V gene is TRBV27, the J gene TRBJ1-2; the D is unclear. V was pared by 2 bases and J by 7 bases, with 17 bases between. The CDR3 loop spans 15 amino acids. CDR1 MNHEY and CDR2 SMNVEV come from the germline V gene (reference sequence). The CDR3: CASSLTPLLIGGYTF. In nucleotides, the CDR3 is TGTGCCAGCAGTTTAACCCCCCTCCTCATAGGTGGCTACACCTTC.

The J gene is TRBJ2-5, the V gene TRBV7-2, with D possibly being TRBD1 (5 bases). The germline CDR1 and CDR2 sequences are SGHTA and FQGNSA. Trimming cost V 4 bases and J 4 bases, with 10 bases left between them. There are 13 residues in the CDR3. This chain's CDR3 is CASSSTGRETQYF. Written as DNA, the CDR3 is TGTGCCAGCAGCTCCACAGGCCGAGAGACCCAGTACTTC.

This rearrangement joins TRBV5-1 to TRBJ2-2, with TRBD1 as a possible D gene (5 bases). CDR3 length: 14 amino acids. The germline V gene encodes CDR1 SGHRS and CDR2 YFSETQ. Trimming cost V 7 bases and J 0 bases, with 10 bases left between them. CDR3: CASSQGANTGELFF. In nucleotides, the CDR3 is TGCGCCAGCTCCCAGGGTGCGAACACCGGGGAGCTGTTTTTT.

The gene calls are TRBV4-1 and TRBJ1-4, with D possibly TRBD1 on 6 matching bases. Germline values: CDR1 MGHRA, CDR2 YSYEKL. This CDR3 spans 19 amino acids. The V end lost 4 bases, the J end lost 3 bases, and 24 bases lay between the germline ends. The CDR3 protein is CASSRFSWVENRANEKLFF. In nucleotides, the CDR3 is TGCGCCAGCAGCCGGTTCTCGTGGGTCGAAAACAGGGCTAATGAAAAACTGTTTTTT.

V gene TRBV7-6 combines with J gene TRBJ1-1; 8 bases match TRBD1. Unmatched junction bases numbered 4, after V lost 2 bases and J lost 5 bases. The CDR3 has 14 amino acids. The germline V gene encodes CDR1 SGHVS and CDR2 FNYEAQ. The CDR3 here is CASSLTGGETEAFF. CDR3 coding DNA: TGTGCCAGCAGCTTAACAGGGGGAGAAACTGAAGCTTTCTTT.

This sequence joins TRBV6-5 and TRBJ1-2, with D possibly matching TRBD1 (6 bases). V was shortened by 0 bases and J by 7 bases, with 18 bases between the two germline ends. The CDR3 is made up of 16 amino acids. The germline CDR1 and CDR2 sequences are MNHEY and SVGAGI. Here the CDR3 reads CASSYSTTGGAGGYTF. The CDR3 DNA reads as TGTGCCAGCAGTTACTCGACAACGGGGGGCGCGGGTGGCTACACCTTC.

The V and J genes are TRBV27 and TRBJ2-7, with D perhaps matching TRBD1 or TRBD2 (5 bases each). V dropped 5 bases and J dropped 0 bases, with 17 bases sitting between them. This CDR3 has 16 amino acids. Germline CDR1 MNHEY, CDR2 SMNVEV (reference sequence). DNA for the CDR3: TGTGCCAGCAGTGTTCGAAGGGACGTAAACTCCTACGAGCAGTACTTC. Its translation is CASSVRRDVNSYEQYF.

The chain links TRBV7-9 to TRBJ1-2; D is ambiguous. The V end lost 1 base, the J end lost 7 bases, and 7 bases lay between the germline ends. Germline lookup yields CDR1 SEHNR and CDR2 FQNEAQ (reference sequence). The CDR3 is 12 amino acids. The DNA for the CDR3 is TGTGCCAGCAGCTTAGTAGGACCTGGCTACACCTTC. This translates into CASSLVGPGYTF.

The chain employs TRBV10-1 and TRBJ2-2; the D gene is possibly TRBD1 (6 bases). This CDR3 comprises 16 residues. Germline assignment: CDR1 WNHNN and CDR2 SYGVQD (reference sequence). V was cut by 8 bases and J by 2 bases, with 18 bases left in between. In DNA, the CDR3 is TGCGCCAGCCGACCTTCGGGACACCTAAACACCGGGGAGCTGTTTTTT. It encodes CASRPSGHLNTGELFF.

The V gene is TRBV7-8, the J gene TRBJ2-1; 8 bases align to TRBD1. Germline CDR1 SGHVS, CDR2 FQNEAQ. The CDR3 runs to 17 residues. V trimming: 5 bases; J trimming: 6 bases; junction bases outside the gene matches: 15. CDR3 nucleotides: TGTGCCAGCAGCCCGAATTTGGTCAGGGGGCGAGGCAATGAGCAGTTCTTC. Amino acid sequence: CASSPNLVRGRGNEQFF.

V is TRBV6-5 and J is TRBJ2-6; the D is unclear. CDR3 length: 12 amino acids. Per the germline V gene, CDR1 is MNHEY and CDR2 is SVGAGI. With 7 bases removed from V and 3 bases from J, the gap between germline ends came to 4 bases. The CDR3 region has the DNA TGTGCCAGCACTGTTGGGGCCAACGTCCTGACTTTC. It translates to CASTVGANVLTF.

For the CDR3, the DNA is TGCGCCAGCAGCCCAGGATCAGATACGCAGTATTTT. As protein: CASSPGSDTQYF. The V call is TRBV5-1, the J call TRBJ2-3, with no clear D. V shed 4 bases and J shed 4 bases, with 7 bases lying between them. The CDR3 totals 12 residues. CDR1 and CDR2 from the germline V gene are SGHRS and YFSETQ.